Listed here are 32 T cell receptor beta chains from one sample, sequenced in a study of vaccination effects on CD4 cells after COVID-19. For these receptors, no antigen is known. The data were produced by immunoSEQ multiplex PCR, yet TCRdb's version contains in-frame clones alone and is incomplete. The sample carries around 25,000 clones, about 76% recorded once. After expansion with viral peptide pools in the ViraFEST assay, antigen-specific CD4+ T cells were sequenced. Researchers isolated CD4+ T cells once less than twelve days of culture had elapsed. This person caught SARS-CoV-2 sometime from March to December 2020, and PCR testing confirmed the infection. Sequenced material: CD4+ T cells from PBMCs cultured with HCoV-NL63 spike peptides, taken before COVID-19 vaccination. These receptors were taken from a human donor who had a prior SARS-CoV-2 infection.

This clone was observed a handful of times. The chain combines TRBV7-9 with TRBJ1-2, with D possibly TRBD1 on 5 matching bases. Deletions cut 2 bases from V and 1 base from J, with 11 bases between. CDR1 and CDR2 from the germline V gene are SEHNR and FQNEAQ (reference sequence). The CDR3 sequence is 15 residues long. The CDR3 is CASSLFRGFNYGYTF. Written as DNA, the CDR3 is TGTGCCAGCAGCTTATTCCGGGGGTTTAACTATGGCTACACCTTC.

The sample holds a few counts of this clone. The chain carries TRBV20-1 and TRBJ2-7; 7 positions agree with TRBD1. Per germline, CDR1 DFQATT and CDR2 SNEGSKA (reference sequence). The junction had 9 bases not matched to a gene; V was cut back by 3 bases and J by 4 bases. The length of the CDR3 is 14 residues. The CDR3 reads CSASIRTGTYEQYF. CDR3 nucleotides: TGCAGTGCTAGTATTCGGACAGGTACATACGAGCAGTACTTC.

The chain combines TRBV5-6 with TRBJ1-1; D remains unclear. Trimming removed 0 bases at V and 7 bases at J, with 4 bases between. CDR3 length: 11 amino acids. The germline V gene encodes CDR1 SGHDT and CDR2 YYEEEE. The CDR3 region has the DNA TGTGCCAGCAGCTTGGGGCTTGAAGCTTTCTTT. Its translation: CASSLGLEAFF.

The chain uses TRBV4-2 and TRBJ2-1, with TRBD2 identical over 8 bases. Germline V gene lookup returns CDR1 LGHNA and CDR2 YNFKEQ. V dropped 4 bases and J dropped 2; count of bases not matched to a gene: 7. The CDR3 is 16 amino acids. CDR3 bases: TGTGCCAGCAGCCTTGCGGGAGGTGGGACCTACAATGAGCAGTTCTTC. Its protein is CASSLAGGGTYNEQFF.

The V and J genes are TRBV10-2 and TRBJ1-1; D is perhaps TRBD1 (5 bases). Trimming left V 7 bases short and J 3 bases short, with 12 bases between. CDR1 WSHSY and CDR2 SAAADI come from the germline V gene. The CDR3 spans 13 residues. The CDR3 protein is CASTGKGDTEAFF. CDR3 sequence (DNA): TGCGCCAGCACAGGGAAAGGGGACACTGAAGCTTTCTTT.

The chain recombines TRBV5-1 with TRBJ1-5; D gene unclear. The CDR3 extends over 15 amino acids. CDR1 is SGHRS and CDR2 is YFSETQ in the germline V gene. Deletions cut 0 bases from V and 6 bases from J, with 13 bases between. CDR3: CASSLGPGRGQPQHF. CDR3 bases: TGCGCCAGCAGCTTGGGACCCGGGAGAGGTCAGCCCCAGCATTTT.

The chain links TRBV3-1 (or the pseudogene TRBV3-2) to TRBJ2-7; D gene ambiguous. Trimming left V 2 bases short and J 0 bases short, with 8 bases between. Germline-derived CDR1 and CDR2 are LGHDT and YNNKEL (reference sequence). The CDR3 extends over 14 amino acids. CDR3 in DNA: TGTGCCAGCAGCCAACTGACGGCCTCCTACGAGCAGTACTTC. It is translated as CASSQLTASYEQYF.

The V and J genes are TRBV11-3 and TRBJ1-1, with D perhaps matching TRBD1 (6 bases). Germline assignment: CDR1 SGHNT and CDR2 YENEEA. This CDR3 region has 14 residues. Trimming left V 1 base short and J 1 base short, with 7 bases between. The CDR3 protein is CASSLGRGNTEAFF. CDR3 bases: TGTGCCAGCAGCTTAGGCAGGGGGAACACTGAAGCTTTCTTT.

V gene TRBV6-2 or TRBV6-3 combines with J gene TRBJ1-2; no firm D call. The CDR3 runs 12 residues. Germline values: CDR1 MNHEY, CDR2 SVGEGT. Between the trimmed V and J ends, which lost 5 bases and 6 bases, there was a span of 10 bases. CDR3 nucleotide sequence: TGTGCCAGCAGTCTCCTTGCGGATGGCTACACCTTC. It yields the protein CASSLLADGYTF.

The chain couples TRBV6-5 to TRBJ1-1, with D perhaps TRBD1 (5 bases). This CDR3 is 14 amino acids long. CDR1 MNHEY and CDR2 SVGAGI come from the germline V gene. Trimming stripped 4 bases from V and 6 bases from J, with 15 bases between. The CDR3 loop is CASSWGGSLAEAFF. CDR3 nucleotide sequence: TGTGCCAGCAGTTGGGGGGGGAGCCTAGCTGAAGCTTTCTTT.

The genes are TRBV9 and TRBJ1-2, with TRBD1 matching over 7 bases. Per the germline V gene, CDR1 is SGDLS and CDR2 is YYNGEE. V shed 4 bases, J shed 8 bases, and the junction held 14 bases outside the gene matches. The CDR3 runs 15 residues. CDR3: CASSPDLQGREGYTF. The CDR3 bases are TGTGCCAGCAGCCCCGACCTACAGGGGCGGGAGGGCTACACCTTC.

CDR3 sequence (DNA): TGTGCCAGCAGTAAAGAGGGGCGGGGGGGCCTGGGCACAGATACGCAGTATTTT. This sequence encodes CASSKEGRGGLGTDTQYF. The rearrangement links TRBV4-2 to TRBJ2-3; 9 bases fit TRBD2. The CDR3 totals 18 residues. The V gene's germline CDR1 is LGHNA and CDR2 YNFKEQ. The J segment lost 1 base and the V segment lost 6 bases, leaving 14 bases of the junction unmatched.

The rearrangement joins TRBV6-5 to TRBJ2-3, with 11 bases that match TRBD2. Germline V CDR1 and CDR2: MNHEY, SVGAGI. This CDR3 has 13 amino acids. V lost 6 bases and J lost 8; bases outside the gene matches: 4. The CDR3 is CASSLGLAGTQYF. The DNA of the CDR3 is TGTGCCAGCAGCCTCGGACTAGCGGGTACGCAGTATTTT.

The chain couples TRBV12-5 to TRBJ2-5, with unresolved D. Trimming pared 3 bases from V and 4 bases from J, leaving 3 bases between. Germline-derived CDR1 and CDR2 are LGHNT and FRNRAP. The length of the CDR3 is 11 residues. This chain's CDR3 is CASGLRETQYF. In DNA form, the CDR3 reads TGTGCTAGTGGTTTACGAGAGACCCAGTACTTC.

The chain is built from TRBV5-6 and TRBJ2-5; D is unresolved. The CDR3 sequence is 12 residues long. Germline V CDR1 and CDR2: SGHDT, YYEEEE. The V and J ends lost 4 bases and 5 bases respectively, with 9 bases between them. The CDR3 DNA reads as TGTGCCAGCAGCACAGACCTCGAGACCCAGTACTTC. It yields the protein CASSTDLETQYF.

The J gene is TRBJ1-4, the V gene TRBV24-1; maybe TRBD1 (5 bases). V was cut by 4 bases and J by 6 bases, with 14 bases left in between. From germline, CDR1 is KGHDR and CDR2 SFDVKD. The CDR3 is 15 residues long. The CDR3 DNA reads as TGTGCCACCAGTGACCCCAGGGTGGGGGATGAAAAACTGTTTTTT. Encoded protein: CATSDPRVGDEKLFF.

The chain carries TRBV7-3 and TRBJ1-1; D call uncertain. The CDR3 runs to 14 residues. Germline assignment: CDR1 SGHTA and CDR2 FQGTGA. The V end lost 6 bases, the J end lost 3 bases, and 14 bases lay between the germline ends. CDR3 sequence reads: CASRYSRSDTEAFF. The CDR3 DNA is TGTGCCAGCAGGTACTCCAGGAGCGACACTGAAGCTTTCTTT.

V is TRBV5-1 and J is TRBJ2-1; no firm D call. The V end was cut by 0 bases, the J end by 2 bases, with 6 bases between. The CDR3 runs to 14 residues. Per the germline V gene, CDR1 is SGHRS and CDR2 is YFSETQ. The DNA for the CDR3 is TGCGCCAGCAGCTTGGTGGCGGCCTACAATGAGCAGTTCTTC. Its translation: CASSLVAAYNEQFF.

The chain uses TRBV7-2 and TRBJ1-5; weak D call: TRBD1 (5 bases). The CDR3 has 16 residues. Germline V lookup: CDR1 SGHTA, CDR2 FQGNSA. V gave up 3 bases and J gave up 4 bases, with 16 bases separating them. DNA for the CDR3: TGTGCCAGCAGCTTTGGGCCGGGGGGTCTTAATCAGCCCCAGCATTTT. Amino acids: CASSFGPGGLNQPQHF.

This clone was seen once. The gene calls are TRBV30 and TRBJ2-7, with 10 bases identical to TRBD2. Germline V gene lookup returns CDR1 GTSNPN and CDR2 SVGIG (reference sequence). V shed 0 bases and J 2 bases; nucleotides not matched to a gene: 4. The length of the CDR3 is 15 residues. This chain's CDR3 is CAWSVSLAGTYEQYF. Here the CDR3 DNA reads TGTGCCTGGAGTGTATCACTAGCGGGAACCTACGAGCAGTACTTC.

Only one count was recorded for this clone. CDR3 loop: CATSDLPRVSQYEQYF. CDR3 sequence (DNA): TGTGCCACCAGCGACTTACCTCGGGTCTCACAGTACGAGCAGTACTTC. The gene calls are TRBV15 and TRBJ2-7; D gene uncertain. Per the germline V gene, CDR1 is LNHNV and CDR2 is YYDKDF (reference sequence). The CDR3 loop spans 16 amino acids. Between the trimmed V and J ends, which lost 5 bases and 4 bases, there was a span of 21 bases.

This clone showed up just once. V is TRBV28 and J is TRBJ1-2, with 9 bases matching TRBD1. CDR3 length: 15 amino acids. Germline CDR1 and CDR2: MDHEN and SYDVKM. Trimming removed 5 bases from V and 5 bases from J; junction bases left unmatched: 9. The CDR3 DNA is TGTGCCAGCAGTGGTTGGGGACAGGGTGAATATGGCTACACCTTC. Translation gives CASSGWGQGEYGYTF.

The CDR3 region has the DNA TGTGCCAGCAGCGTGATGGCCAGCCCAGATACGCAGTATTTT. The encoded protein is CASSVMASPDTQYF. The genes are TRBV9 and TRBJ2-3; D unclear. The V gene lost 2 bases and the J gene lost 4 bases, with 11 bases spanning the gap. This CDR3 contains 14 residues. Germline V lookup: CDR1 SGDLS, CDR2 YYNGEE.

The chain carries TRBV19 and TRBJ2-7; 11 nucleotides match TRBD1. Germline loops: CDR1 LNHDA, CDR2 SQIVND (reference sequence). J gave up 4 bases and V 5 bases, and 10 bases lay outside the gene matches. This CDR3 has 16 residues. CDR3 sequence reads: CASSGTGTGGRYEQYF. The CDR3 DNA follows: TGTGCCAGTAGTGGGACTGGGACAGGGGGACGATACGAGCAGTACTTC.

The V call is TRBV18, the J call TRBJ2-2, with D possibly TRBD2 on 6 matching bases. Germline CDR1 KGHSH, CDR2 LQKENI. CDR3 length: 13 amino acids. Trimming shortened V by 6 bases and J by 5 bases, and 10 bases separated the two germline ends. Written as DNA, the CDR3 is TGTGCCAGCTCCTTGACTAGTACCGGGGAGCTGTTTTTT. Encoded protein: CASSLTSTGELFF.

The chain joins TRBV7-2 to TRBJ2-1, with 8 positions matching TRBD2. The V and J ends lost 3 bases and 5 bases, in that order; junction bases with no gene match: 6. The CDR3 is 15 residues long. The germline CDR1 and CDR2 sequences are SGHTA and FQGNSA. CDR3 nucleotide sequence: TGTGCCAGCAGCTTGTCGGGGGGGAACCACAATGAGCAGTTCTTC. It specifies CASSLSGGNHNEQFF.

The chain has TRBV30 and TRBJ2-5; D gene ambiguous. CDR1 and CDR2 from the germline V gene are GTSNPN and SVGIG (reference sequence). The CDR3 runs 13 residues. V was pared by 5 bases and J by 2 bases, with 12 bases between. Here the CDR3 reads CAWGVNGQETQYF. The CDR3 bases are TGTGCCTGGGGAGTGAACGGGCAAGAGACCCAGTACTTC.

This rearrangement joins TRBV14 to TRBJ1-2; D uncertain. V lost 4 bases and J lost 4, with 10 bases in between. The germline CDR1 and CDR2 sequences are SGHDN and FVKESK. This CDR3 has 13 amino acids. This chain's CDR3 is CASSRRPVYGYTF. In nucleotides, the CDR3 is TGTGCCAGCAGCCGAAGGCCGGTCTATGGCTACACCTTC.

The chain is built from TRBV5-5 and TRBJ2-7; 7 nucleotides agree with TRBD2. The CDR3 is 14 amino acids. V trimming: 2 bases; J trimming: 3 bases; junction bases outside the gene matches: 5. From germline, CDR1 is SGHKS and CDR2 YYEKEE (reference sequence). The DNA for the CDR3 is TGTGCCAGCAGCTTCACTAGCGAGAACTACGAGCAGTACTTC. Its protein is CASSFTSENYEQYF.

The CDR3 nucleotides read TGTGCCAGCAGCCGGGCCCTAGCGGGGGCGACAGATACGCAGTATTTT. Translated: CASSRALAGATDTQYF. The chain couples TRBV7-6 to TRBJ2-3, with 10 bases fitting TRBD2. V lost 5 bases to trimming and J lost 3 bases; unmatched junction nucleotides: 8. Looked up from germline, CDR1 is SGHVS and CDR2 is FNYEAQ. This CDR3 spans 16 amino acids. Combining the CDR3 with reference TRBV7-6 and TRBJ2-3 gives the whole variable domain GAGVSQSPRYKVTKRGQDVALRCDPISGHVSLYWYRQALGQGPEFLTYFNYEAQQDKSGLPNDRFSAERPEGSISTLTIQRTEQRDSAMYRCASSRALAGATDTQYFGPGTRLTVL.

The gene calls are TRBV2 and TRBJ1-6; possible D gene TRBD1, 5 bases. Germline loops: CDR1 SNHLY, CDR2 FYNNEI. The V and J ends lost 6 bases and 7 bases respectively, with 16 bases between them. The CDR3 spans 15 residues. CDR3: CASSWNQGRNSPLHF. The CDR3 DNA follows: TGTGCCAGCAGCTGGAATCAGGGTCGAAATTCACCCCTCCACTTT.

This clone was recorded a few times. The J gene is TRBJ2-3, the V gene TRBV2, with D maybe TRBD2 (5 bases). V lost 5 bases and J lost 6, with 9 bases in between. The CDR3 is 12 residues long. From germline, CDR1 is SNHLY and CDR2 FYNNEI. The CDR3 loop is CASSSGVDTQYF. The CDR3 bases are TGTGCCAGCAGTTCCGGGGTCGATACGCAGTATTTT.